The clone carrying this T cell receptor beta chain was seen a few times. Antigen: not known. Extraction of total RNA produced a minimum of 5.5 micrograms from each sample. The data stem from a study of blood T cells in healthy people across ages. Findings and limits, study-wide: Long-lived donors carried more naive CD4+ cells and greater diversity than aged donors.

The V and J ends lost 3 bases and 9 bases respectively, with 14 bases between them. This CDR3 comprises 14 residues. Germline V CDR1 and CDR2: LGHNA, YSLEER. With a J-beta primer mix and a sample-barcoded 5' primer, a second PCR ran about 7 to 12 cycles. Every cDNA molecule bore a tag from a template-switch adaptor containing 12 random nucleotides. MiXCR, applied by TCRdb to the 5' RACE reads, yields one record per CDR3 protein. The repertoire includes about 680,000 distinct CDR3 sequences, roughly 49% of them detected once, and 25% to 35% sits in the top ten. The specimen was blood. This clonotype was sampled from an older woman in good health. This chain uses TRBV4-3 with TRBJ2-2, with no clear D. This CDR3 is CASSHDGFGRELFF. The DNA for the CDR3 is TGCGCCAGCAGCCACGACGGGTTCGGCCGGGAGCTGTTTTTT.